This TCR beta chain appears in the sequencing data of a study of CD8+CD57+ T cells in acquired aplastic anemia. Background on the study: Sorted CD4+ and CD8+ cells gave a mean 3.2 ug DNA, range roughly 0.18 to 30 ug. As sequenced from healthy donors, CD4+ cells averaged roughly 11 million reads.

For CDR3 and TCR beta VDJ profiling, genomic DNA was the template used. TCRdb called the reads again in MiXCR, with one record for every CDR3 protein. The data hold under 75,000 distinct CDR3 sequences, with roughly half observed a single time. The study's findings and limits: Patients and controls were not found to differ significantly in CD8+ Simpson's diversity.

J was trimmed by 5 bases and V by 4 bases; bases with no gene match: 12. Germline CDR1 MNHEY, CDR2 SVGAGI. The CDR3 loop spans 16 amino acids. This clonotype was picked up many times. What it binds is unknown. The chain couples TRBV6-5 to TRBJ2-3; TRBD2 aligns across 7 bases. The sequenced sample was sorted CD4+, CD8+, or CD8+CD57+ T cells (not recorded which) from PBMCs. The sequence was obtained from a human donor in good health, serving as a control. CDR3: CASSSGTMRKGDTQYF. The CDR3 DNA reads TGTGCCAGCAGTTCCGGGACTATGCGGAAGGGAGATACGCAGTATTTT.